One sample yielded the 15 T cell receptor beta chains listed below, sequenced in a study of T-cell memory formation after mild COVID-19. TCRdb redid the calling of the 5' RACE reads with MiXCR, one entry per CDR3 protein. The repertoire includes about 240,000 distinct CDR3 sequences, approximately 9% of them detected once, and more than 20% sits in the top ten. The source material was PBMCs or a T cell subset sorted from them (not recorded which). The receptors originated from a man aged 18 to 29 who had mild COVID-19 (a few samples of this study predate the infection). Cell type and time point are not known.

This sequence joins TRBV11-2 and TRBJ2-1, with 15 bases fitting TRBD2. From germline, CDR1 is SGHAT and CDR2 FQNNGV. With V trimmed by 4 bases and J by 8 bases, 3 bases remained unmatched. This CDR3 is built from 15 residues. The CDR3 reads CASSWTSGGAYEQFF. As DNA, the CDR3 is TGTGCCAGCAGCTGGACTAGCGGGGGGGCTTATGAGCAGTTCTTC. Using reference TRBV11-2 and TRBJ2-1 for the parts outside the CDR3, the full variable domain is EAGVAQSPRYKIIEKRQSVAFWCNPISGHATLYWYQQILGQGPKLLIQFQNNGVVDDSQLPKDRFSAERLKGVDSTLKIQPAKLEDSAVYLCASSWTSGGAYEQFFGPGTRLTVL.

This chain links TRBV29-1 with TRBJ1-2; 7 nucleotides match TRBD1. With 7 bases clipped from V and 7 bases from J, the junction kept 15 bases outside the gene matches. Germline V CDR1 and CDR2: SQVTM, ANQGSEA. This CDR3 comprises 14 residues. CDR3 sequence (DNA): TGCAGCGCCACTATTACGACAGGGATAAGTGGCTACACCTTC. Its translation is CSATITTGISGYTF.

This clonotype was seen many times. This chain uses TRBV5-1 with TRBJ2-7; 13 bases are shared with TRBD2. The germline V gene has CDR1 SGHRS and CDR2 YFSETQ. The CDR3 contains 16 residues. Unmatched junction bases numbered 6, after V lost 0 bases and J lost 6 bases. CDR3 coding DNA: TGCGCCAGCAGCTTGGGAGGACTAGCGGGGGCTGGCGAGCAGTACTTC. Translation gives CASSLGGLAGAGEQYF.

This clonotype was picked up many times. V gene TRBV19 combines with J gene TRBJ1-5, with no clear D. This CDR3 contains 13 residues. Trimming removed 2 bases at V and 9 bases at J, with 11 bases between. Germline CDR1 and CDR2: LNHDA and SQIVND (reference sequence). The DNA for the CDR3 is TGTGCCAGTAGTATATCTGCATCATTGCCCCAGCATTTT. Amino acids: CASSISASLPQHF.

The chain has TRBV5-1 and TRBJ2-1; 7 bases match TRBD2. Germline assignment: CDR1 SGHRS and CDR2 YFSETQ. This CDR3 is built from 13 residues. With V trimmed by 6 bases and J by 3 bases, 3 bases remained unmatched. The CDR3 DNA reads TGCGCCAGCATGGGGGACTACTACAATGAGCAGTTCTTC. Its protein product is CASMGDYYNEQFF.

J is TRBJ1-2 and V is TRBV7-2; 8 bases are shared with TRBD1. This CDR3 contains 13 residues. V was pared by 5 bases and J by 4 bases, with 3 bases of the junction left unmatched. Germline CDR1 SGHTA, CDR2 FQGNSA. CDR3 loop: CASSHDRGYGYTF. As DNA, the CDR3 is TGTGCCAGCAGCCATGACAGGGGCTATGGCTACACCTTC.

The gene calls are TRBV12-3 or TRBV12-4 and TRBJ2-7; a weak D match, TRBD2 (6 bases). V lost 0 bases to trimming and J lost 6 bases, with 6 bases between them. The CDR3 has 12 amino acids. This CDR3 reads CASSLARGEQYV. As DNA, the CDR3 is TGTGCCAGCAGTTTAGCGCGGGGCGAGCAGTACGTC.

This clonotype was observed at least ten times. This chain uses TRBV25-1 with TRBJ1-4; D gene unclear. Trimming took off 8 bases at V and 0 bases at J, with 4 bases between the two ends. The germline V gene has CDR1 MGHDK and CDR2 SYGVNS. CDR3 size: 12 residues. CDR3 region: CASGTTNEKLFF. CDR3 in DNA: TGTGCCAGCGGAACAACTAATGAAAAACTGTTTTTT. The full variable domain, with the rest looked up from reference TRBV25-1 and TRBJ1-4, is EADIYQTPRYLVIGTGKKITLECSQTMGHDKMYWYQQDPGMELHLIHYSYGVNSTEKGDLSSESTVSRIRTEHFPLTLESARPSHTSQYLCASGTTNEKLFFGSGTQLSVL.

This clonotype was detected a few times. In DNA form, the CDR3 reads TGTGCCAGCAGTGTGGGCCTGAACACTGAAGCTTTCTTT. This translates into CASSVGLNTEAFF. The genes are TRBV2 and TRBJ1-1; D remains ambiguous. The V gene lost 4 bases and the J gene lost 0 bases, with 6 bases spanning the gap. Germline CDR1 reads SNHLY; CDR2 reads FYNNEI. CDR3 size: 13 residues.

This clonotype occurred a few times. This chain links TRBV5-1 with TRBJ2-3; 14 bases line up with TRBD2. Losses at the gene ends were 6 bases for V and 4 bases for J; bases not matched to a gene: 10. The CDR3 covers 17 residues. Germline assignment: CDR1 SGHRS and CDR2 YFSETQ. The CDR3 loop reads CASTGTSGGSFSDTQYF. CDR3 nucleotide sequence: TGCGCCAGCACCGGGACTAGCGGGGGATCTTTCTCAGATACGCAGTATTTT.

This clonotype has ten or more counts. The CDR3 coding sequence is TGTGCCAGCAGTTATGCGACAACTCCACAGTACTTC. This translates into CASSYATTPQYF. The rearrangement joins TRBV6-2 or TRBV6-3 to TRBJ2-7; D unresolved. The CDR3 runs 12 residues. Germline V gives CDR1 MNHEY, CDR2 SVGEGT. Trimming pared 3 bases from V and 10 bases from J, leaving 13 bases between.

V gene TRBV24-1 combines with J gene TRBJ1-5; D perhaps matches TRBD1 (6 bases). The V gene's germline CDR1 is KGHDR and CDR2 SFDVKD. The CDR3 is 14 amino acids. Trimming removed 4 bases from V and 4 bases from J, with 10 bases in between. CDR3 DNA sequence: TGTGCCACCAGTGACGGGACACTGAATCAGCCCCAGCATTTT. Protein sequence: CATSDGTLNQPQHF.

This clonotype came up a few times. The chain combines TRBV19 with TRBJ2-1; D ambiguous. Germline V gene data show CDR1 as LNHDA and CDR2 as SQIVND (reference sequence). Deletions cut 7 bases from V and 9 bases from J, with 16 bases between. This CDR3 contains 13 residues. Here the CDR3 DNA reads TGTGCCAGTACTGTGGGTCCGGCGGCTGAGCAGTTCTTC. Translation: CASTVGPAAEQFF.

This clonotype was recorded a few times. The chain links TRBV20-1 to TRBJ2-7, with TRBD1 matching 8 bases. V was clipped by 0 bases and J by 5 bases; unmatched bases: 12. Germline V CDR1 and CDR2: DFQATT, SNEGSKA (reference sequence). The CDR3 length is 16 residues. This CDR3 reads CSARDLLSGGGHEQYF. As DNA, the CDR3 is TGCAGTGCTAGAGATCTCTTGTCAGGGGGCGGCCACGAGCAGTACTTC.

Only a few counts were recorded for this clonotype. The chain couples TRBV4-1 to TRBJ1-2; the match to TRBD1 covers 8 bases. J was trimmed by 5 bases and V by 2 bases; bases with no gene match: 4. Germline-derived CDR1 and CDR2 are MGHRA and YSYEKL. This CDR3 region has 14 residues. The CDR3 reads CASSQNRGSYGYTF. As DNA, the CDR3 is TGCGCCAGCAGCCAAAACAGGGGGTCGTATGGCTACACCTTC.